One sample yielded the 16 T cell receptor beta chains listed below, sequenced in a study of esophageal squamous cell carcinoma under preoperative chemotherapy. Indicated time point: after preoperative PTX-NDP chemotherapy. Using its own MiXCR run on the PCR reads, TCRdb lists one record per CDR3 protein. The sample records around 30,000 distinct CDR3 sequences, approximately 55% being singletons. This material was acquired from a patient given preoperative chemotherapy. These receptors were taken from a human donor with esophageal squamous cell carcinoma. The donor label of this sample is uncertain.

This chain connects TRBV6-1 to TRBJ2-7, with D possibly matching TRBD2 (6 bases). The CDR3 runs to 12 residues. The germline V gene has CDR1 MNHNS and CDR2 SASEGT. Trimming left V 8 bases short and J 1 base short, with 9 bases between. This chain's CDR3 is CASRRGSYEQYF. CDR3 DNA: TGTGCCAGCCGGAGGGGTTCCTACGAGCAGTACTTC.

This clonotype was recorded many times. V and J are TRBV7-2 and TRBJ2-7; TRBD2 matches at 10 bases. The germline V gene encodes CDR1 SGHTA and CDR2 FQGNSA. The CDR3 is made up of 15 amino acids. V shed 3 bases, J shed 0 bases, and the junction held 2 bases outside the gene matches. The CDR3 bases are TGTGCCAGCAGCTTCAGCGGGAGGGCCTCCTACGAGCAGTACTTC. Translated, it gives CASSFSGRASYEQYF. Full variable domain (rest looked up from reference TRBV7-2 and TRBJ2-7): GAGVSQSPSNKVTEKGKDVELRCDPISGHTALYWYRQSLGQGLEFLIYFQGNSAPDKSGLPSDRFSAERTGGSVSTLTIQRTQQEDSAVYLCASSFSGRASYEQYFGPGTRLTVT.

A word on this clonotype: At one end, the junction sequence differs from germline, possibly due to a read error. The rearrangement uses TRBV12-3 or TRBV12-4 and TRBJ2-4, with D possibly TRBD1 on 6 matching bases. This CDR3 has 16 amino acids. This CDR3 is CASSATGVGAKDTQYF. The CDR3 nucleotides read TGTGCCAGCAGTGCTACGGGCGTGGGGGCCAAAGATACTCAGTATTTC.

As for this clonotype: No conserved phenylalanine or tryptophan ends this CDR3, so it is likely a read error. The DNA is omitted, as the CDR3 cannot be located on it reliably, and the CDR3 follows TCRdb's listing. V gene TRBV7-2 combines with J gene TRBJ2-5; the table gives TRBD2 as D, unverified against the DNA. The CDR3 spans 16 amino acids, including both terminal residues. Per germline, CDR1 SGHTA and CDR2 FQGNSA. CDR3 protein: CASSSGRGAGRTSRLL.

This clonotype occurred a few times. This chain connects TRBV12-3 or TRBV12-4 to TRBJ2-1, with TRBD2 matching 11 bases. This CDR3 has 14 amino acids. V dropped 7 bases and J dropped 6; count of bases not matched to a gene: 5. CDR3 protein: CASNIAGGVNEQFF. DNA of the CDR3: TGTGCCAGCAACATAGCGGGAGGGGTCAATGAGCAGTTCTTC.

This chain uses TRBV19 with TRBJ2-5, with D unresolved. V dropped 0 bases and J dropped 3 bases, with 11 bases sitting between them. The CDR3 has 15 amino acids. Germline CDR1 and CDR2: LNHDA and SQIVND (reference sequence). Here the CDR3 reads CASSIDPGSKETQYF. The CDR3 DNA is TGTGCCAGTAGTATAGACCCCGGAAGCAAAGAGACCCAGTACTTC.

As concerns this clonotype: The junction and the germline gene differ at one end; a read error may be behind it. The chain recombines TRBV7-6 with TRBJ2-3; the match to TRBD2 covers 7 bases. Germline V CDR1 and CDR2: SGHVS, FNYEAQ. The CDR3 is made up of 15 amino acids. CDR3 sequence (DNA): TGTGGCAGCAGCTCGGGGGGTCGAGCGACAGACATGCAGTATTTC. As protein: CGSSSGGRATDMQYF. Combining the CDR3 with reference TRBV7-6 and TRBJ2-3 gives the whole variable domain GAGVSQSPRYKVTKRGQDVALRCDPISGHVSLYWYRQALGQGPEFLTYFNYEAQQDKSGLPNDRFSAERPEGSISTLTIQRTEQRDSAMYRCGSSSGGRATDMQYFGPGTRLTVL.

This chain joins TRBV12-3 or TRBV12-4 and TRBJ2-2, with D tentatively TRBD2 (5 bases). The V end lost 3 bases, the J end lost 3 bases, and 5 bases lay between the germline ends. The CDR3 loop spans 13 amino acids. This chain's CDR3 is CASSLRDTGELFF. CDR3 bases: TGTGCCAGCAGTTTGAGGGACACCGGGGAGCTGTTTTTT.

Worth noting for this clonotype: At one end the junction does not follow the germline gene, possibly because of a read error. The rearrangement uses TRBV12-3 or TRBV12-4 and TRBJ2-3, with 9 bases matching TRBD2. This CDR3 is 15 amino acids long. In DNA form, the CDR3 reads TGTGCCAGCAGGGCGGGGGGGGGAGGCACAGATACTCAGTATTTT. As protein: CASRAGGGGTDTQYF.

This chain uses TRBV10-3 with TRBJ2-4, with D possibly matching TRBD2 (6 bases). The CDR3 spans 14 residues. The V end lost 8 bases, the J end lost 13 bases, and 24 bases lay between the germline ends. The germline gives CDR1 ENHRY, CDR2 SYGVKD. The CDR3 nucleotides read TGTGCCATCTCCGGGACTGGGCTTCCCAATGAGCAGTACTTC. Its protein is CAISGTGLPNEQYF.

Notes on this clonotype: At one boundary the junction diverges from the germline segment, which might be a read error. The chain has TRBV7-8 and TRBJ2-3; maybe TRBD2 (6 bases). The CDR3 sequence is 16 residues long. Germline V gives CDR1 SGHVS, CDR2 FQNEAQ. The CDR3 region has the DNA TGTGCCAGCAGCAACCTGGGGCGGGGAGCCAGTGATACGCAGTATTTC. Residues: CASSNLGRGASDTQYF.

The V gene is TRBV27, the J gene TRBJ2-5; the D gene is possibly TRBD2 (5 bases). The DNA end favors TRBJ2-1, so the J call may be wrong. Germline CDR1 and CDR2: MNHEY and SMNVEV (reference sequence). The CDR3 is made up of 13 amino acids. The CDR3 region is CATGPVSLAEQFF. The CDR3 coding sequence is TGTGCCACCGGCCCGGTTAGTCTAGCCGAGCAGTTCTTC.

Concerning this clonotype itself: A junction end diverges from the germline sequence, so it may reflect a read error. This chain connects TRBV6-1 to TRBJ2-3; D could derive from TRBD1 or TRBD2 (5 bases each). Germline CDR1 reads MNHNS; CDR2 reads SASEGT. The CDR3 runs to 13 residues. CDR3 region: CARGERAKDIQYF. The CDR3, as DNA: TGTGCCAGGGGGGAGAGGGCCAAAGACATTCAGTACTTT.

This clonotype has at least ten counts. CDR3 region: CASSSTTGTASYEQYF. The CDR3 coding sequence is TGTGCCAGCAGCTCTACGACCGGGACAGCCTCCTACGAGCAGTACTTC. This chain uses TRBV7-9 with TRBJ2-7, with 7 bases aligning to TRBD1. Trimming took 4 bases from V and 0 from J; bases not matched to a gene: 9. Germline-derived CDR1 and CDR2 are SEHNR and FQNEAQ (reference sequence). The CDR3 spans 16 residues.

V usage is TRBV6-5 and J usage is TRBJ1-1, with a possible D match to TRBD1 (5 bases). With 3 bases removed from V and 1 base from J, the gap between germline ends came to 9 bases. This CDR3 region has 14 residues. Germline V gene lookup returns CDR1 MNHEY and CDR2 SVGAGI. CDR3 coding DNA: TGTGCCAGCAGTTATAGACAGAGGAACACTGAAGCTTTCTTT. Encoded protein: CASSYRQRNTEAFF.

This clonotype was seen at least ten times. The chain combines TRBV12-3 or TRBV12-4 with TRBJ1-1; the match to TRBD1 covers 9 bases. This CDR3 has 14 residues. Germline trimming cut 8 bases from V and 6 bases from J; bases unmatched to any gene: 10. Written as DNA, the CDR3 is TGTGCCAGCGCGGGAACAGGGGGCGATGCTGAAGCTTTCTTT. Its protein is CASAGTGGDAEAFF.